Presented here are 14 T cell receptor beta chains from one specimen sequenced in a study of cytomegalovirus exposure and HLA in healthy donors (dated by TCRdb to 2017 to 2019). Libraries were made using the immunoSEQ multiplex PCR assay. Here the immuneACCESS table is served through TCRdb, limited to in-frame sequences with V and J called. Missing clones are a known gap in these copies; in checked studies unresolved V genes cover under half, and the rest lacks a known reason. Here the sample has approximately 120,000 clones; about nine tenths occur a single time. The ten biggest clones cover roughly 2.1% of the sample. Input material: PBMCs. The receptors shown here come from a woman aged 18 to 35 in good health and CMV-seronegative.

This chain connects TRBV5-6 to TRBJ2-1; no clear D gene. V lost 0 bases and J 8 bases, leaving 12 bases between the germline ends. The length of the CDR3 is 14 residues. Germline assignment: CDR1 SGHDT and CDR2 YYEEEE. As DNA, the CDR3 is TGTGCCAGCAGCTTGGTATCTCCGCGCGATGAGCAGTTCTTC. Residues: CASSLVSPRDEQFF.

The genes are TRBV15 and TRBJ1-5; D is undetermined. CDR1 is LNHNV and CDR2 is YYDKDF in the germline V gene (reference sequence). V lost 1 base to trimming and J lost 2 bases, with 12 bases between them. CDR3 length: 16 amino acids. The CDR3 loop is CATSRGYEGGNQPQHF. Here the CDR3 DNA reads TGTGCCACCAGCAGAGGGTACGAGGGTGGCAATCAGCCCCAGCATTTT.

CDR3 residues: CASSLKGGSSKNIQYF. Written as DNA, the CDR3 is TGTGCCAGCAGCTTAAAGGGCGGGAGTTCCAAAAACATTCAGTACTTC. J is TRBJ2-4 and V is TRBV7-2, with 7 bases lining up with TRBD2. Per the germline V gene, CDR1 is SGHTA and CDR2 is FQGNSA. This CDR3 contains 16 residues. The ends lost 2 bases at V and 2 bases at J; junction bases unmatched: 6.

The genes are TRBV28 and TRBJ1-1, with D possibly matching TRBD1 (6 bases). V lost 5 bases, J lost 3 bases, and 13 bases lay in between. This CDR3 region has 14 residues. CDR1 MDHEN and CDR2 SYDVKM come from the germline V gene. CDR3 in DNA: TGTGCCAGCAGTCCCCCAGGGGCAGACACTGAAGCTTTCTTT. Protein: CASSPPGADTEAFF.

The chain is built from TRBV28 and TRBJ2-1, with D perhaps TRBD1 (6 bases). In germline, CDR1 is MDHEN, CDR2 SYDVKM. The CDR3 contains 14 residues. V lost 6 bases, J lost 5 bases, and 14 bases lay in between. CDR3 protein: CASRKGDVNNEQFF. CDR3 bases: TGTGCCAGCAGGAAGGGGGACGTCAACAATGAGCAGTTCTTC.

The chain couples TRBV21-1 to TRBJ1-5; TRBD1 was called by the table and not checked on the DNA. TRBV21-1 is termed a pseudogene. CDR3 size: 15 residues. Here the CDR3 reads CASSNGFNRVQPQHF. The CDR3 DNA reads TGTGCCAGCAGCAATGGGTTTAACAGGGTTCAGCCCCAGCATTTT.

V is TRBV7-9 and J is TRBJ2-7, with 8 nucleotides matching TRBD2. Germline CDR1 SEHNR, CDR2 FQNEAQ (reference sequence). The CDR3 is 14 residues long. Trimming removed 4 bases from V and 7 bases from J; junction bases left unmatched: 9. The CDR3 nucleotides read TGTGCCAGCAGCTCCCGAGCGGGAGATCATGAGCAGTACTTC. Its translation: CASSSRAGDHEQYF.

The chain uses TRBV19 and TRBJ1-5, with unresolved D. The CDR3 contains 15 residues. The V gene lost 6 bases and the J gene lost 0 bases, with 12 bases spanning the gap. Germline V gene data show CDR1 as LNHDA and CDR2 as SQIVND (reference sequence). CDR3 nucleotides: TGTGCCAGTAGGTTTCAGACTGCTAGCAATCAGCCCCAGCATTTT. Protein: CASRFQTASNQPQHF.

CDR3 in DNA: TGTGCCAGCAGCTTATCCGGACAGTTACCAGAGACCCAGTACTTC. The encoded protein is CASSLSGQLPETQYF. V is TRBV7-7 and J is TRBJ2-5, with a tentative D call TRBD1 (6 bases). The germline V and J ends were trimmed by 2 bases and 4 bases, with 14 bases remaining between them. This CDR3 is built from 15 residues. Germline V lookup: CDR1 SSHAT, CDR2 FNYEAQ (reference sequence).

The rearrangement uses TRBV4-2 and TRBJ2-2, with TRBD1 as a possible D gene (5 bases). This CDR3 has 15 residues. Trimming took 4 bases from V and 3 from J, leaving 12 bases between them. CDR1 and CDR2 (germline): LGHNA, YNFKEQ. As DNA, the CDR3 is TGTGCCAGCAGCCCTCCGGACACTTACACCGGGGAGCTGTTTTTT. Translation gives CASSPPDTYTGELFF.

The chain employs TRBV18 and TRBJ1-1, with 7 bases matching TRBD1. The junction had 7 bases not matched to a gene; V was cut back by 3 bases and J by 0 bases. CDR1 and CDR2 (germline): KGHSH, LQKENI. The CDR3 length is 16 residues. In DNA form, the CDR3 reads TGTGCCAGCTCACCCACAAGGGACAGCCTGAACACTGAAGCTTTCTTT. Translated: CASSPTRDSLNTEAFF.

This clone was detected only once. The chain employs TRBV9 and TRBJ2-2; no clear D gene. Trimming removed 4 bases from V and 6 bases from J, with 7 bases in between. This CDR3 contains 12 residues. Germline V gene lookup returns CDR1 SGDLS and CDR2 YYNGEE. This CDR3 reads CASSPVPGELFF. The CDR3 nucleotides are TGTGCCAGCAGCCCCGTTCCCGGGGAGCTGTTTTTT. Based on the CDR3 plus reference TRBV9 and TRBJ2-2, the full variable domain is DSGVTQTPKHLITATGQRVTLRCSPRSGDLSVYWYQQSLDQGLQFLIQYYNGEERAKGNILERFSAQQFPDLHSELNLSSLELGDSALYFCASSPVPGELFFGEGSRLTVL.

The chain carries TRBV7-9 and TRBJ2-7; TRBD1 is a possible D gene (6 bases). The CDR3 covers 16 residues. V was cut by 0 bases and J by 0 bases, with 12 bases left in between. Germline assignment: CDR1 SEHNR and CDR2 FQNEAQ (reference sequence). Here the CDR3 reads CASSLARDILSYEQYF. The CDR3 DNA sequence: TGTGCCAGCAGCTTAGCCCGGGACATCCTCTCCTACGAGCAGTACTTC. Full variable domain (remainder filled in from reference TRBV7-9 and TRBJ2-7): DTGVSQNPRHKITKRGQNVTFRCDPISEHNRLYWYRQTLGQGPEFLTYFQNEAQLEKSRLLSDRFSAERPKGSFSTLEIQRTEQGDSAMYLCASSLARDILSYEQYFGPGTRLTVT.

CDR3 protein: CASSFNRGQVNTEAFF. In DNA form, the CDR3 reads TGTGCCAGCAGCTTTAACAGGGGGCAGGTTAACACTGAAGCTTTCTTT. This chain joins TRBV7-2 and TRBJ1-1, with TRBD1 matching 9 bases. In germline, CDR1 is SGHTA, CDR2 FQGNSA. The CDR3 sequence is 16 residues long. V shed 3 bases, J shed 2 bases, and the junction held 7 bases outside the gene matches.